The subject of this entry is one T cell receptor beta chain. V lost 5 bases to trimming and J lost 1 base, with 8 bases between them. This CDR3 has 13 residues. The germline CDR1 and CDR2 sequences are MNHNS and SASEGT. These data belong to a study of cytomegalovirus exposure and HLA in healthy donors. The PCR contained 60 Vbeta and 13 Jbeta primers. TCRdb's copy holds only in-frame clones and misses some; the assay was immunoSEQ multiplex PCR. The data hold just over 65,000 clones, with roughly four fifths observed a single time. The TCR sequence derives from a human donor in good health. This chain joins TRBV6-1 and TRBJ2-5; D possibly corresponds to TRBD2 (5 bases). Sequencing was performed on PBMCs. CDR3 bases: TGTGCCAGCAGTCGAGGGTCCCAAGAGACCCAGTACTTC. Translating gives CASSRGSQETQYF.